Listed below are T cell receptor beta chains from one sample, sequenced in a study of response to subunit inactivated influenza vaccine. Via MiXCR, TCRdb re-called the RT-PCR reads, giving one row per CDR3 protein. The sample carries around 490,000 distinct CDR3 sequences, 7.6% recorded once. Sequencing was performed on PBMCs from blood, taken roughly 24 months after vaccination. These receptors were taken from a man between 50 and 70 years old who received an inactivated influenza vaccine. Both conserved end residues are part of each CDR3. A D gene is named only where the DNA matches it firmly. Only some rows state a clone size, as once, few, many or a class for expanded clones.

d_call,clone_size,j_call,v_call,cdr3_length,cdr3_nt,cdr3_aa
.,.,TRBJ1-1,TRBV7-8,16,TGTGCCAGCAGCTCCCGGGGGGAGACAGGGAACACTGAAGCTTTCTTT,CASSSRGETGNTEAFF
.,.,TRBJ1-3,TRBV12-3/TRBV12-4,14,TGTGCCAGCCGCCCCGGGAGCTCTGGAAACACCATATATTTT,CASRPGSSGNTIYF
.,.,TRBJ1-4,TRBV7-2,14,TGTGCCAGCAGCCCAACCTCCGGGAATGAAAAACTGTTTTTT,CASSPTSGNEKLFF
.,.,TRBJ2-4,TRBV19,14,TGTGCCAGTAGTATTCCCGCCGAGACAAACATTCAGTACTTC,CASSIPAETNIQYF
.,.,TRBJ2-7,TRBV30,13,TGTGCCTGGACCCCCGTGGATGGGGTGAGGAAGTACTTC,CAWTPVDGVRKYF
.,.,TRBJ1-3,TRBV11-2,14,TGTGCCAGCAGCTCACCGAGCCTTGGAAACACCATATATTTT,CASSSPSLGNTIYF
.,few,TRBJ2-3,TRBV7-8,13,TGTGCCAGCAGCCAAAGCCGTGTCGATACGCAGTATTTT,CASSQSRVDTQYF
.,few,TRBJ2-3,TRBV7-2,14,TGTGCCAGCAGCTTAGCTAGTCTCCGCGATACGCAGTATTTT,CASSLASLRDTQYF
.,.,TRBJ2-2,TRBV5-1,14,TGCGCCAGCAGCTTAAACACTCAGAACCGGGAGCTGTTTTTT,CASSLNTQNRELFF
TRBD2,.,TRBJ2-3,TRBV20-1,16,TGCAGTGCTAGAGGGCTAGCGGGGGGGCCCCCAGATACGCAGTATTTT,CSARGLAGGPPDTQYF
.,many,TRBJ2-3,TRBV27,15,TGTGCCAGCAGTTTATATGGACCTAGCACAGATACGCAGTATTTT,CASSLYGPSTDTQYF
.,.,TRBJ1-2,TRBV7-8,13,TGTGCCAGCGGTCTAGTAACTAACTATGGCTACACCTTC,CASGLVTNYGYTF
.,few,TRBJ2-7,TRBV20-1,15,TGCAGTGCCCGATCGTGGCTAGCGCCTACCTACGAGCAGTACTTC,CSARSWLAPTYEQYF
.,many,TRBJ1-1,TRBV7-2,13,TGTGCCAGCAGCCGGGACAAGAACACTGAAGCTTTCTTT,CASSRDKNTEAFF